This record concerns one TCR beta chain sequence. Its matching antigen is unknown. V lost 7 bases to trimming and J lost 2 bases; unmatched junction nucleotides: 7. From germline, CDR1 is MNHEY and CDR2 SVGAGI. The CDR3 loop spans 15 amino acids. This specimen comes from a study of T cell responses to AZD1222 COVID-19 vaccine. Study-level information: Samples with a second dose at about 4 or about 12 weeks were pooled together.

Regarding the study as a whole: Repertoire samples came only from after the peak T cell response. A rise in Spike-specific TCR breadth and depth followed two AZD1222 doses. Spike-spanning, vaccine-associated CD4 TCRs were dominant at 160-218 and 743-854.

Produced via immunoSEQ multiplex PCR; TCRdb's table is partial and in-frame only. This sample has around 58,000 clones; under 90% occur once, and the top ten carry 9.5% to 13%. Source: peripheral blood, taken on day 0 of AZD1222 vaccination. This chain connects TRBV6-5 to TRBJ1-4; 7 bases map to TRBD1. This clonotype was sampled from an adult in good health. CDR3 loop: CASNVRGQTNEKLFF. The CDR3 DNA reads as TGTGCCAGCAACGTTCGGGGACAGACTAATGAAAAACTGTTTTTT.